The 16 T cell receptor beta chains reported below all come from one sample, sequenced in a study of T cells in Graves' hyperthyroidism and ophthalmopathy. TCR beta CDR3 regions were amplified from RNA transcripts. RT-PCR in the first round (using the HTBI primer set) targeted the TCR CDR3. TCRdb reanalysed the multiplex PCR reads using MiXCR and keeps one entry per CDR3 protein. The table has some 250,000 distinct CDR3 sequences, 13% to 15% seen once; the top ten hold about 14%. Material: blood. The receptors derive from a woman between 35 and 50 years old with Graves' hyperthyroidism that later progressed to Graves' ophthalmopathy.

This clonotype was counted a few times. J is TRBJ1-1 and V is TRBV5-6; D may be TRBD1 (5 bases). Germline assignment: CDR1 SGHDT and CDR2 YYEEEE. V was shortened by 4 bases and J by 5 bases, with 9 bases between the two germline ends. The CDR3 consists of 12 residues. The CDR3, as DNA: TGTGCCAGCAGCGAGGGGACGACTGAAGCTTTCTTT. Translation gives CASSEGTTEAFF.

This clonotype was observed at least ten times. The rearrangement links TRBV3-1 to TRBJ2-7, with TRBD2 identical over 7 bases. J lost 1 base, V lost 4 bases, and 4 bases had no gene match. The germline gives CDR1 LGHDT, CDR2 YNNKEL (reference sequence). CDR3 length: 14 residues. For the CDR3, the DNA is TGTGCCAGCAGCCTTCCGGGACTATCCTACGAGCAGTACTTC. Encoded protein: CASSLPGLSYEQYF.

This clonotype appeared many times. The gene calls are TRBV2 and TRBJ2-4, with no clear D. This CDR3 spans 12 amino acids. The V gene's germline CDR1 is SNHLY and CDR2 FYNNEI. V lost 6 bases, J lost 9 bases, and 12 bases lay in between. The CDR3 nucleotides read TGTGCCAGCAGCTTTTTGGGTACCATTCAGTACTTC. This encodes CASSFLGTIQYF.

In its sample, this clonotype was seen a few times. V and J are TRBV12-3 or TRBV12-4 and TRBJ2-5; D may be TRBD1 (5 bases). Between the trimmed V and J ends, which lost 3 bases and 5 bases, there was a span of 13 bases. CDR3 length equals 14 residues. As DNA, the CDR3 is TGTGCCAGCAGTTTCTGGGGCGCAAGGGAGACCCAGTACTTC. Translation gives CASSFWGARETQYF.

This clonotype was detected many times. The chain has TRBV7-8 and TRBJ1-4; 7 nucleotides line up with TRBD1. CDR3 length: 14 amino acids. Germline lookup yields CDR1 SGHVS and CDR2 FQNEAQ. V shed 7 bases and J 6 bases; nucleotides not matched to a gene: 8. Here the CDR3 reads CASTQGGGDEKLFF. For the CDR3, the DNA is TGTGCCAGCACCCAGGGGGGTGGAGATGAAAAACTGTTTTTT. Full variable domain (remainder filled in from reference TRBV7-8 and TRBJ1-4): GAGVSQSPRYKVAKRGQDVALRCDPISGHVSLFWYQQALGQGPEFLTYFQNEAQLDKSGLPSDRFFAERPEGSVSTLKIQRTQQEDSAVYLCASTQGGGDEKLFFGSGTQLSVL.

This clonotype was seen only a few times. The chain combines TRBV5-1 with TRBJ2-1; no firm D call. The CDR3 is made up of 12 amino acids. Between the trimmed V and J ends, which lost 0 bases and 8 bases, there was a span of 6 bases. The germline gives CDR1 SGHRS, CDR2 YFSETQ. CDR3 sequence: CASSLVGDEQFF. CDR3 DNA sequence: TGCGCCAGCAGCTTGGTAGGCGATGAGCAGTTCTTC.

This clonotype came up many times. The J gene is TRBJ1-2, the V gene TRBV6-1, with D possibly TRBD1 on 5 matching bases. Trimming took 5 bases from V and 7 from J, leaving 20 bases between them. The CDR3 runs 15 residues. Per the germline V gene, CDR1 is MNHNS and CDR2 is SASEGT. DNA for the CDR3: TGTGCCAGCAGTTATGATGGCAGGGCAAGGGGTGGCTACACCTTC. It encodes CASSYDGRARGGYTF.

Many counts were recorded for this clonotype. The chain joins TRBV19 to TRBJ1-5; 7 bases map to TRBD1. This CDR3 is built from 17 residues. The V segment lost 5 bases and the J segment 0 bases; nucleotides outside the gene matches: 10. Per the germline V gene, CDR1 is LNHDA and CDR2 is SQIVND (reference sequence). CDR3 loop: CASSPSSGTDSNQPQHF. CDR3 nucleotide sequence: TGTGCCAGTAGTCCCTCCTCCGGGACAGATAGCAATCAGCCCCAGCATTTT.

This clonotype was recorded a few times. This chain uses TRBV19 with TRBJ2-2; a possible D gene is TRBD2 (6 bases). The V end was cut by 3 bases, the J end by 3 bases, with 14 bases between. CDR1 LNHDA and CDR2 SQIVND come from the germline V gene (reference sequence). This CDR3 spans 16 amino acids. The CDR3 reads CASSMFGGGDTGELFF. The CDR3 DNA reads TGTGCCAGTAGTATGTTTGGGGGAGGCGACACCGGGGAGCTGTTTTTT.

This chain connects TRBV7-2 to TRBJ2-1; D tentatively fits TRBD1 or TRBD2 (5 bases each). The germline gives CDR1 SGHTA, CDR2 FQGNSA. This CDR3 region has 15 residues. V lost 1 base, J lost 10 bases, and 17 bases lay in between. The CDR3 loop reads CASSLVARGDGEQFF. In DNA form, the CDR3 reads TGTGCCAGCAGCTTAGTGGCTAGGGGAGATGGGGAGCAGTTCTTC.

This clonotype was recorded at least ten times. The genes are TRBV29-1 and TRBJ1-1; the match to TRBD1 covers 7 bases. The CDR3 loop spans 13 amino acids. Germline values: CDR1 SQVTM, CDR2 ANQGSEA. Losses at the gene ends were 5 bases for V and 6 bases for J; bases not matched to a gene: 9. The CDR3: CSVSARGFPEAFF. The CDR3 DNA reads TGCAGCGTTTCTGCCAGGGGGTTCCCTGAAGCTTTCTTT.

This clonotype was seen many times. The chain employs TRBV20-1 and TRBJ2-7; possibly TRBD1 or TRBD2 for D (6 bases each). The CDR3 covers 14 residues. Between the trimmed V and J ends, which lost 2 bases and 7 bases, there was a span of 18 bases. The V gene's germline CDR1 is DFQATT and CDR2 SNEGSKA (reference sequence). The CDR3 bases are TGCAGTGCTAGACCCGGGGGCTGGGTGCGAGAGCAGTACTTC. Translation gives CSARPGGWVREQYF.

There are a few counts of this clonotype. The chain has TRBV5-5 and TRBJ2-3, with no clear D. V lost 4 bases to trimming and J lost 2 bases, with 11 bases between them. Germline V gives CDR1 SGHKS, CDR2 YYEKEE (reference sequence). The CDR3 is 14 residues long. In DNA form, the CDR3 reads TGTGCCAGCAGCCTTTCCCAATACACAGATACGCAGTATTTT. Residues: CASSLSQYTDTQYF.

For the CDR3, the DNA is TGCAGTGCTAGTCCGGGACTAGCGGGAGAAGTGAACGAGCAGTACTTC. This translates into CSASPGLAGEVNEQYF. The chain employs TRBV20-1 and TRBJ2-7, with 14 bases lining up with TRBD2. Germline CDR1 reads DFQATT; CDR2 reads SNEGSKA (reference sequence). This CDR3 is built from 16 residues. With V trimmed by 3 bases and J by 5 bases, 9 bases remained unmatched.

The chain has TRBV29-1 and TRBJ1-1, with 7 nucleotides matching TRBD1. In germline, CDR1 is SQVTM, CDR2 ANQGSEA. Losses at the gene ends were 7 bases for V and 0 bases for J; bases not matched to a gene: 5. This CDR3 is 13 amino acids long. CDR3 sequence (DNA): TGCAGCGGGGGGGACAGCCTGAACACTGAAGCTTTCTTT. It is translated as CSGGDSLNTEAFF.

This clonotype was observed a few times. The V gene is TRBV7-8, the J gene TRBJ1-5; unclear D gene. Trimming left V 5 bases short and J 9 bases short, with 23 bases between. CDR3 length: 16 residues. Germline V gene sequence: CDR1 SGHVS, CDR2 FQNEAQ. The CDR3: CASSPSEAWRVRPQHF. Written as DNA, the CDR3 is TGTGCCAGCAGCCCCTCCGAGGCCTGGCGGGTTAGGCCCCAGCATTTT.